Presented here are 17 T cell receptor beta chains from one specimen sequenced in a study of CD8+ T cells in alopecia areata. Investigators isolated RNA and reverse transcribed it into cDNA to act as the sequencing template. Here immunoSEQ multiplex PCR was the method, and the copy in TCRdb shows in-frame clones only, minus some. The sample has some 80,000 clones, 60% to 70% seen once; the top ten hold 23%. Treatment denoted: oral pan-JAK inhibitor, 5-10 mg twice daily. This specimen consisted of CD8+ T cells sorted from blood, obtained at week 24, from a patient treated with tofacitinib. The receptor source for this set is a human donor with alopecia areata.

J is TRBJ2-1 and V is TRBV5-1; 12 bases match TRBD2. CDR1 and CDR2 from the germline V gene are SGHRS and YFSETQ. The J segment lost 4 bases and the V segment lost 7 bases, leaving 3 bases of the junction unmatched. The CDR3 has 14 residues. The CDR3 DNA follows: TGCGCCAGCGCGACTAGCGGGGGTTACAATGAGCAGTTCTTC. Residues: CASATSGGYNEQFF.

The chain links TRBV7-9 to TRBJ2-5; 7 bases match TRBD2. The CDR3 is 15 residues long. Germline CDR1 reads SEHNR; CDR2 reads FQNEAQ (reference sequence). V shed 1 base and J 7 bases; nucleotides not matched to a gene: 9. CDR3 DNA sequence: TGTGCCAGCAGCTTAGATTCCGGCCCGGGAGGGACCCAGTACTTC. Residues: CASSLDSGPGGTQYF.

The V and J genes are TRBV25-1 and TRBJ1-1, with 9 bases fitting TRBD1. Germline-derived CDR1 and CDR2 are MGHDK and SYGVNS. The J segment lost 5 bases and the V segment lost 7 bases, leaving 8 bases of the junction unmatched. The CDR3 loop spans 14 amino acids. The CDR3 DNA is TGTGCCAGCAAGCGAACCGGGACAGGGACTGAAGCTTTCTTT. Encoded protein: CASKRTGTGTEAFF.

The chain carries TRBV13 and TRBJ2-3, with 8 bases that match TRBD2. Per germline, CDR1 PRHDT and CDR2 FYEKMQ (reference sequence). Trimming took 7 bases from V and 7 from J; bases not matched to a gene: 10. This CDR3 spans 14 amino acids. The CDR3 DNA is TGTGCCAGCACCACAAGACTAGCGCGAAATACGCAGTATTTT. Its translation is CASTTRLARNTQYF.

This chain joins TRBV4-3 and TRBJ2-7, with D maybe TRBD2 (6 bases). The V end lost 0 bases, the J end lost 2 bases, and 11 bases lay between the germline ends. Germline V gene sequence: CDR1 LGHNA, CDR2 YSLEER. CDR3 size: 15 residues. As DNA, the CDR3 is TGCGCCAGCAGCCAAGATCACGGGAGTCCCTACGAGCAGTACTTC. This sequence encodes CASSQDHGSPYEQYF.

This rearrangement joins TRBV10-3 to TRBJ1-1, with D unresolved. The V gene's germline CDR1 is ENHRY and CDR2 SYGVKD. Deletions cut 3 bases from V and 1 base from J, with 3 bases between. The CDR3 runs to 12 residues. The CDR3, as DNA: TGTGCCATCAGTGAAACGAACACTGAAGCTTTCTTT. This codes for CAISETNTEAFF.

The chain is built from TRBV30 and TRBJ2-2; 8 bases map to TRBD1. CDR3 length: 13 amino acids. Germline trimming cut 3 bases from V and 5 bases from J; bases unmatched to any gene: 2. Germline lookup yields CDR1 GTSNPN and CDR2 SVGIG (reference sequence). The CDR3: CAWSRQGTGELFF. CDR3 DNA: TGTGCCTGGAGCCGACAGGGGACCGGGGAGCTGTTTTTT.

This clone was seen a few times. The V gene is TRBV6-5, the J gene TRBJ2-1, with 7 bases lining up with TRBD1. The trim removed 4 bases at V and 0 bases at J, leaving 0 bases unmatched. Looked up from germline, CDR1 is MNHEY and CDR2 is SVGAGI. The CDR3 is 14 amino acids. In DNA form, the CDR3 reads TGTGCCAGCAGTTGGGACAGCTCCTACAATGAGCAGTTCTTC. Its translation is CASSWDSSYNEQFF.

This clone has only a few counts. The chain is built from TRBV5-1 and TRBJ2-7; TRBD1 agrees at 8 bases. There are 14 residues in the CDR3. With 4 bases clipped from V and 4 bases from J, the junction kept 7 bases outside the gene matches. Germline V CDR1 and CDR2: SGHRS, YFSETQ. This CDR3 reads CASSLDRVAYEQYF. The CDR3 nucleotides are TGCGCCAGCAGCCTGGACAGGGTAGCGTACGAGCAGTACTTC.

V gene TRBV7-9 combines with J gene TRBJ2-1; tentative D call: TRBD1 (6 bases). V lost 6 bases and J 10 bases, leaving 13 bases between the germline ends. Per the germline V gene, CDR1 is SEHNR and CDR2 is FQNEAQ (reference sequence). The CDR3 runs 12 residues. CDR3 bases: TGTGCCAGCAGGCCTCGCGGACAGGAGCAGTTCTTC. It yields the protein CASRPRGQEQFF.

The CDR3 sequence is CASSFRAGGTDTQYF. CDR3 in DNA: TGTGCCAGCAGTTTCCGGGCAGGGGGCACAGATACGCAGTATTTT. The J gene is TRBJ2-3, the V gene TRBV27; D might be TRBD1 (6 bases). Between the trimmed V and J ends, which lost 3 bases and 1 base, there was a span of 11 bases. The germline V gene encodes CDR1 MNHEY and CDR2 SMNVEV (reference sequence). The CDR3 extends over 15 amino acids.

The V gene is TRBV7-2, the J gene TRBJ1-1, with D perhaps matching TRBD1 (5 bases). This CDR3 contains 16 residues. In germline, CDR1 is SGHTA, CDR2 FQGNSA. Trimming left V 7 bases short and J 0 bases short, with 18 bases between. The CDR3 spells CASNRMTALLNTEAFF. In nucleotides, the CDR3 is TGTGCCAGCAACCGTATGACAGCACTCTTGAACACTGAAGCTTTCTTT.

The CDR3 here is CASSQDRGRGQGYTF. CDR3 bases: TGCGCCAGCAGCCAAGATCGGGGCCGGGGGCAAGGCTACACCTTC. J is TRBJ1-2 and V is TRBV4-3; possible D gene TRBD1, 6 bases. There are 15 residues in the CDR3. The ends were cut back, 0 bases at V and 8 bases at J, with 16 bases in the middle. Germline lookup yields CDR1 LGHNA and CDR2 YSLEER.

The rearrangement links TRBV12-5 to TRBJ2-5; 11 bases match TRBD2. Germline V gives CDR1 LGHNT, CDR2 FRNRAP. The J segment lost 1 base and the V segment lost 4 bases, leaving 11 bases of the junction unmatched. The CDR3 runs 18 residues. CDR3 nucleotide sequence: TGTGCTAGTGGTTACTCCAAGGGGACTAGCGGAGTCCAAGAGACCCAGTACTTC. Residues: CASGYSKGTSGVQETQYF.

CDR3 sequence reads: CASSISGGGITEAFF. CDR3 nucleotide sequence: TGTGCCAGTAGTATTTCTGGGGGAGGAATCACTGAAGCTTTCTTT. This chain links TRBV19 with TRBJ1-1, with D possibly matching TRBD1 (5 bases). Germline V lookup: CDR1 LNHDA, CDR2 SQIVND (reference sequence). This CDR3 comprises 15 residues. V dropped 3 bases and J dropped 4 bases, with 15 bases sitting between them.

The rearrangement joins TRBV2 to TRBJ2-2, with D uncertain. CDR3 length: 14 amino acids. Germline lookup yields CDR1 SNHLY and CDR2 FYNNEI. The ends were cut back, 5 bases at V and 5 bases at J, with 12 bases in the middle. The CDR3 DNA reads TGTGCCAGCAGTTCATATTCCTGGACCGGGGAGCTGTTTTTT. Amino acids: CASSSYSWTGELFF.

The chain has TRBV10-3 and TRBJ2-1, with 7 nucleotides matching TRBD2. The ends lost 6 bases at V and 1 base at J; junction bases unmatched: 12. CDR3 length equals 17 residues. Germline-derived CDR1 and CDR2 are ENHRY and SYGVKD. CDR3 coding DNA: TGTGCCATCAGAGAAAGCGGGGACCTACTTTCCTACAATGAGCAGTTCTTC. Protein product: CAIRESGDLLSYNEQFF.